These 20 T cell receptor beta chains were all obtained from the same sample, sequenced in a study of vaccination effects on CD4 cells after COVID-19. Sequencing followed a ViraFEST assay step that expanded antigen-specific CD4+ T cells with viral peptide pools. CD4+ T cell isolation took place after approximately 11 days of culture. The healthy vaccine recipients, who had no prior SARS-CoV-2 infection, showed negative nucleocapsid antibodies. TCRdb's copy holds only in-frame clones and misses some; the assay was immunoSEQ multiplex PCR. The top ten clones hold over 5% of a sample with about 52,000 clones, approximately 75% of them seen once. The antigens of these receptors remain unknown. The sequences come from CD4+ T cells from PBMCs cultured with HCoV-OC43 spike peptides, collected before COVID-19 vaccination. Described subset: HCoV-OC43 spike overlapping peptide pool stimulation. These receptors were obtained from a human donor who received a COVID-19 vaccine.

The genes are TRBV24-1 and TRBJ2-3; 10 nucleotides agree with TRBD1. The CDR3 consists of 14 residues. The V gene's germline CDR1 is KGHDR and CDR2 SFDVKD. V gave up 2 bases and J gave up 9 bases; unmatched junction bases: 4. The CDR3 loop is CATSDSPGQGTQYF. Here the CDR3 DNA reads TGTGCCACCAGTGATTCCCCGGGACAGGGGACGCAGTATTTT.

This chain's CDR3 is CASSLRGGNTGELFF. In DNA form, the CDR3 reads TGTGCCAGCAGCTTACGGGGGGGTAACACCGGGGAGCTGTTTTTT. The chain uses TRBV5-5 and TRBJ2-2, with 8 bases that match TRBD2. V lost 2 bases and J lost 2; bases outside the gene matches: 2. Germline CDR1 is SGHKS and CDR2 is YYEKEE (reference sequence). CDR3 length: 15 amino acids.

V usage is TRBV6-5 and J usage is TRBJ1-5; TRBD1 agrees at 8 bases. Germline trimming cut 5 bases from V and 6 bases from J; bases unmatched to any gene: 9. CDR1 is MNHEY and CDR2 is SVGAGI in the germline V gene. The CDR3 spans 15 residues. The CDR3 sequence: CASSPTGGAGQPQHF. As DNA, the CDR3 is TGTGCCAGCAGTCCTACAGGGGGAGCGGGTCAGCCCCAGCATTTT.

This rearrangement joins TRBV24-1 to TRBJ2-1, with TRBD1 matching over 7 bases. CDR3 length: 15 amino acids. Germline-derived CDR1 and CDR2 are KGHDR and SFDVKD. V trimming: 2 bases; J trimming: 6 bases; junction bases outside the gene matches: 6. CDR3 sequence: CATSDSGQLGNEQFF. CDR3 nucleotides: TGTGCCACCAGTGATTCGGGACAGCTGGGCAATGAGCAGTTCTTC.

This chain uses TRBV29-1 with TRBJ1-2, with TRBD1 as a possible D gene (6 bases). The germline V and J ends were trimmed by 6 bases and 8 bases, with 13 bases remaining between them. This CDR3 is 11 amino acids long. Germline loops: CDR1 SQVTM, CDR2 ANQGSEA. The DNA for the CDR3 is TGCAGCGTGTACAGGGTCGAGGGCTACACCTTC. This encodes CSVYRVEGYTF.

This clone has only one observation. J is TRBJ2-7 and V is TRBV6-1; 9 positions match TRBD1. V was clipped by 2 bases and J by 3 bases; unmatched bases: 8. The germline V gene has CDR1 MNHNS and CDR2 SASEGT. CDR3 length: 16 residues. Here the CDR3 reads CASSEYRGTGYYEQYV. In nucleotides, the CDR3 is TGTGCCAGCAGTGAATATCGGGGGACAGGGTACTACGAGCAGTACGTC.

The CDR3: CSVEGETGSTDTQYF. CDR3 nucleotides: TGCAGCGTTGAAGGAGAGACAGGGAGCACAGATACGCAGTATTTT. This chain links TRBV29-1 with TRBJ2-3; TRBD1 matches 7 bases. Trimming removed 1 base from V and 0 bases from J; junction bases left unmatched: 4. This CDR3 has 15 residues. Germline-derived CDR1 and CDR2 are SQVTM and ANQGSEA.

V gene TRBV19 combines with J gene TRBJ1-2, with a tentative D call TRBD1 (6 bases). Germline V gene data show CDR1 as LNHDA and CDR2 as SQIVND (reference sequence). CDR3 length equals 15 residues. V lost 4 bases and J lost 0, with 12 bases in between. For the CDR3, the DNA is TGTGCCAGTAGTAGAGACAGGCTTCCTAACTATGGCTACACCTTC. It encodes CASSRDRLPNYGYTF. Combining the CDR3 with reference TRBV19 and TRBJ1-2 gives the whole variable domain DGGITQSPKYLFRKEGQNVTLSCEQNLNHDAMYWYRQDPGQGLRLIYYSQIVNDFQKGDIAEGYSVSREKKESFPLTVTSAQKNPTAFYLCASSRDRLPNYGYTFGSGTRLTVV.

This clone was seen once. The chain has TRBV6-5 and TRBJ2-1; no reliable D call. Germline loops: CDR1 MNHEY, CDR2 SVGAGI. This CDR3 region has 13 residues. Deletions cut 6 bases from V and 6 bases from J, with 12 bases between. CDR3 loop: CASRGSPSNEQFF. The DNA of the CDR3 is TGTGCCAGCAGAGGGTCGCCAAGCAATGAGCAGTTCTTC.

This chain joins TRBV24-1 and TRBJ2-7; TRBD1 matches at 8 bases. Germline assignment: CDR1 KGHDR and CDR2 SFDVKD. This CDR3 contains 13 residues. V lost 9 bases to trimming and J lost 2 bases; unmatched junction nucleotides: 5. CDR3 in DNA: TGTGCCACCGGGGAGGACAGGGCCTACGAGCAGTACGTC. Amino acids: CATGEDRAYEQYV.

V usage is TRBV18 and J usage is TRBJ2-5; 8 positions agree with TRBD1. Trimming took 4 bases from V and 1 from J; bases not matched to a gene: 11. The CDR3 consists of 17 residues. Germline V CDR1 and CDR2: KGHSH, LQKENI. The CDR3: CASSQFGQGARQETQYF. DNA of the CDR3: TGTGCCAGCTCACAATTTGGCCAGGGGGCGCGCCAAGAGACCCAGTACTTC.

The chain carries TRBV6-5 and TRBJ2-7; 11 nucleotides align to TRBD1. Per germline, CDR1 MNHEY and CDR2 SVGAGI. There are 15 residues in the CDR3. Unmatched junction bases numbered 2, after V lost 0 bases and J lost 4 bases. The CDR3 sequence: CASSYSGTGGYEQYV. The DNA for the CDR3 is TGTGCCAGCAGTTACTCCGGGACAGGGGGGTACGAGCAGTACGTC.

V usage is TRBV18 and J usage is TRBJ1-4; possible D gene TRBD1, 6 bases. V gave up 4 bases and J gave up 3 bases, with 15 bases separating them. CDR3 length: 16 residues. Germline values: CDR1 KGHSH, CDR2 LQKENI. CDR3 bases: TGTGCCAGCTCACAGCTATCGAGGGGGGCTAATGAAAAACTGTTTTTT. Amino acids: CASSQLSRGANEKLFF. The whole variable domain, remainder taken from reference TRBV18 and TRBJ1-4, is NAGVMQNPRHLVRRRGQEARLRCSPMKGHSHVYWYRQLPEEGLKFMVYLQKENIIDESGMPKERFSAEFPKEGPSILRIQQVVRGDSAAYFCASSQLSRGANEKLFFGSGTQLSVL.

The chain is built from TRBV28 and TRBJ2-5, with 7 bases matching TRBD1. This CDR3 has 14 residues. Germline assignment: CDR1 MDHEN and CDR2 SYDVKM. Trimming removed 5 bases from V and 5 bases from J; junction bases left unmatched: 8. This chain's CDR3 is CASSITGVGETQYF. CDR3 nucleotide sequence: TGTGCCAGCAGTATTACAGGGGTAGGCGAGACCCAGTACTTC.

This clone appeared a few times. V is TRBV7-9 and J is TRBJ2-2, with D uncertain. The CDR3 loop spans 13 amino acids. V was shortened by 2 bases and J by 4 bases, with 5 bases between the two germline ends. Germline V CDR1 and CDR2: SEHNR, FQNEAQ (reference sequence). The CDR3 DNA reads TGTGCCAGCAGCTTAAGTGGCACCGGGGAGCTGTTTTTT. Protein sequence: CASSLSGTGELFF.

The CDR3 DNA reads as TGTGCCAGCAGCCCGAGAGGATCCGGGACAGGGGCGAAGACCCAGTACTTC. Translation: CASSPRGSGTGAKTQYF. The chain links TRBV7-9 to TRBJ2-5; 10 bases align to TRBD1. Germline CDR1 and CDR2: SEHNR and FQNEAQ (reference sequence). There are 17 residues in the CDR3. With 5 bases clipped from V and 6 bases from J, the junction kept 15 bases outside the gene matches. Together with reference TRBV7-9 and TRBJ2-5, the CDR3 gives the full variable domain: DTGVSQNPRHKITKRGQNVTFRCDPISEHNRLYWYRQTLGQGPEFLTYFQNEAQLEKSRLLSDRFSAERPKGSFSTLEIQRTEQGDSAMYLCASSPRGSGTGAKTQYFGPGTRLLVL.

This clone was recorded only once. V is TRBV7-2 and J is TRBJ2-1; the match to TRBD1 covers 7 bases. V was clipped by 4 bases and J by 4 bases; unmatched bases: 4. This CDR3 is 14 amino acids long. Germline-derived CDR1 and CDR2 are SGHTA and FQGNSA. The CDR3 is CASSYLQGYNEQFF. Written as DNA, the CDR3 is TGTGCCAGCAGCTACCTACAGGGGTACAATGAGCAGTTCTTC.

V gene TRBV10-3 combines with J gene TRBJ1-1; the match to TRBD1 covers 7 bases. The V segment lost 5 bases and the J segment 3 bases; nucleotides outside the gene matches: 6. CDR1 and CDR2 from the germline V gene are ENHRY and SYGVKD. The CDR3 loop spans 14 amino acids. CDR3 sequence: CAISKDRDDTEAFF. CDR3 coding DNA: TGTGCCATCAGTAAAGACAGGGACGACACTGAAGCTTTCTTT.

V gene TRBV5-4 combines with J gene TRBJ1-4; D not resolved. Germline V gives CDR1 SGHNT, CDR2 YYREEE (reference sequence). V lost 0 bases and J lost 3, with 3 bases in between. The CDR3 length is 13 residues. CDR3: CASSLAPNEKLFF. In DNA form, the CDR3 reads TGTGCCAGCAGCTTGGCCCCTAATGAAAAACTGTTTTTT.

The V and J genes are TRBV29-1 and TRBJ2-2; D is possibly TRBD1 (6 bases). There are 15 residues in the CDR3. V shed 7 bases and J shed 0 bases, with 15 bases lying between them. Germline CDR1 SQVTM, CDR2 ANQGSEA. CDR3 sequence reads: CSAKPGTPNTGELFF. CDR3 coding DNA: TGCAGCGCCAAGCCCGGGACACCGAACACCGGGGAGCTGTTTTTT.